The T cell receptor beta chain under discussion was sequenced for a study of blood T cell repertoires in COVID-19 (dated by TCRdb to about 2020). Regarding the research as a whole: Collaborator samples came from the United States, Italy and Spain and covered acute and convalescent phases of COVID-19. The prospective study material was composed of cDNA or gDNA derived from T cells, B-cell-depleted T cells, or PBMCs. Subjects who had been exposed to COVID-19, were actively infected with it, or had recovered from it provided the deeply sampled blood TCRbeta repertoires that made up the dataset. The repertoires were made available in a free public database intended to serve as a resource for research on the immune response to SARS-CoV-2. The samples were drawn from two sources: the first 160 participants of the ongoing ImmuneRACE study, and 1,000 to 1,500 subjects contributed by 6 global collaborators. Nearly every sample came with metadata listing a de-identified subject ID, COVID-19 status, age in years and sex. Where HLA class I and class II types were available, the types were taken from metadata supplied by the sample provider, not from assay-based typing.

The immunoSEQ Assay, a bias-controlled multiplex PCR, was used to amplify TCRbeta CDR3 regions from genomic DNA. Per the original workflow: Nucleated cell counts per sample were estimated from amplification of reference gene primers within the assay. To quantify the absolute abundance of each unique TCRbeta CDR3 rearrangement, sequence reads were collapsed and filtered. For each sample, productive Simpson clonality was calculated as the square root of Simpson's diversity index over productive rearrangements. TCRdb mirrors the immuneACCESS table, restricted to in-frame sequences. Some clones are absent from its copies; in checked studies, under half trace to an unresolved V gene, and the reason for the others is unknown. V and J calls and clone size come straight from that table; D and trimming were deduced from the DNA. The sample includes about 54,000 clones, with 75% to 95% observed a single time. The ten largest clonotypes hold under 9% of the sample.

Each collaborating institution followed its own protocols to collect whole blood in K2EDTA tubes. For TCRbeta analysis, collaborators shipped samples in one of three forms: frozen whole blood, isolated PBMCs, or DNA extracted from either of those sample types. In regard to this clone: Its antigen is still unknown. Base qualities are not at hand, and no much larger clone is one base apart.

Points the paper makes about the study in general: Clinical and demographic metadata were provided uncurated, with the amount varying by source and participant.

The source material was peripheral blood. The receptor comes from a woman aged 40 to 49 with active COVID-19.

The bases read TGTGCCAGCAGCTTAGGCGGCTCTGGAAACACCATATATTTT. This sequence encodes CASSLGGSGNTIYF. In this chain, TRBV11-3 is recombined with TRBJ1-3; there is no confident call for the D gene. Based on the germline V gene, the CDR1 and CDR2 sequences are SGHNT and YENEEA. Taken from cysteine to phenylalanine, the CDR3 has 14 residues. Only CDR3 DNA remains: 42 bases, in frame from the first base. At the junction V is shortened by 1 base and J by 0 bases, with 4 bases in between.